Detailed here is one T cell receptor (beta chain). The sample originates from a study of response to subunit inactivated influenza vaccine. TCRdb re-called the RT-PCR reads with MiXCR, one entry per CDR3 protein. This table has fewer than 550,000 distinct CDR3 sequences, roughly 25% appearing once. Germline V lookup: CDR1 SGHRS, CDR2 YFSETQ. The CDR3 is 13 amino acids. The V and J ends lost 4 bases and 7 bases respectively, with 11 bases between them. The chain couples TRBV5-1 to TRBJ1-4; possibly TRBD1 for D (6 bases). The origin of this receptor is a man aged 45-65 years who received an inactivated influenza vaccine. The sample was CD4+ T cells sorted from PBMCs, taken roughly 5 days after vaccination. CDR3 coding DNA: TGCGCCAGCAGCATCGAGGGGGGTGAAAAACTGTTTTTT. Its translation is CASSIEGGEKLFF.